This entry lists 30 T cell receptor beta chains sequenced from one sample in a study of T cell repertoires in cytomegalovirus infection. TCRdb processed the reads anew with MiXCR; each CDR3 protein has one entry. The repertoire holds some 480,000 distinct CDR3 sequences, with about 33% as singletons. No cognate antigen is known for these TCRs. The sequences come from cultured PBMCs, collected from culture after CMV antigen stimulation. These receptors all come from a human donor in good health (CMV status not recorded). Some clones in this sample may be carry-over from other donors' samples.

The V and J genes are TRBV10-3 and TRBJ1-1; TRBD1 is a possible D gene (5 bases). V was cut by 11 bases and J by 4 bases, with 23 bases left in between. Germline CDR1 is ENHRY and CDR2 is SYGVKD. The CDR3 has 15 residues. This CDR3 reads CAVRPGTRGSTEAFF. In nucleotides, the CDR3 is TGTGCCGTCCGGCCGGGGACCCGGGGGAGCACTGAAGCTTTCTTT.

This clonotype was detected a few times. V gene TRBV5-6 combines with J gene TRBJ2-3; D not certain. The CDR3 is made up of 14 amino acids. Germline V gene lookup returns CDR1 SGHDT and CDR2 YYEEEE. V was trimmed by 1 base and J by 2 bases, leaving 8 bases between them. The CDR3 sequence is CASSLPEYTDTQYF. DNA for the CDR3: TGTGCCAGCAGCTTGCCCGAATACACAGATACGCAGTATTTT. Supplemented by reference TRBV5-6 and TRBJ2-3, the full variable domain reads DAGVTQSPTHLIKTRGQQVTLRCSPKSGHDTVSWYQQALGQGPQFIFQYYEEEERQRGNFPDRFSGHQFPNYSSELNVNALLLGDSALYLCASSLPEYTDTQYFGPGTRLTVL.

The V call is TRBV10-3, the J call TRBJ2-7, with 8 bases aligning to TRBD2. The CDR3 is 16 residues long. From germline, CDR1 is ENHRY and CDR2 SYGVKD. Unmatched junction bases numbered 7, after V lost 0 bases and J lost 3 bases. CDR3 amino acids: CAISESRSGIRYEQYF. For the CDR3, the DNA is TGTGCCATCAGTGAGTCCCGTAGCGGGATCCGCTACGAGCAGTACTTC.

The chain is built from TRBV10-3 and TRBJ1-2; 9 bases agree with TRBD1. Trimming removed 1 base from V and 7 bases from J; junction bases left unmatched: 4. The germline CDR1 and CDR2 sequences are ENHRY and SYGVKD. The CDR3 spans 14 residues. This chain's CDR3 is CAISELSGQGGYTF. The CDR3 DNA is TGTGCCATCAGTGAGTTATCGGGACAGGGTGGCTACACCTTC.

CDR3 DNA: TGTGCCAGCAGCTCAACAGGGGGGAATGAAAAACTGTTTTTT. Translating it yields CASSSTGGNEKLFF. The rearrangement joins TRBV11-2 to TRBJ1-4; 8 bases line up with TRBD1. The CDR3 contains 14 residues. The germline gives CDR1 SGHAT, CDR2 FQNNGV. With 4 bases clipped from V and 5 bases from J, the junction kept 3 bases outside the gene matches.

The gene calls are TRBV5-1 and TRBJ2-7; perhaps D is TRBD1 or TRBD2 (7 bases each). V shed 4 bases and J shed 1 base, with 15 bases lying between them. In germline, CDR1 is SGHRS, CDR2 YFSETQ. There are 15 residues in the CDR3. Here the CDR3 DNA reads TGCGCCAGCAGCCCCGGGGAGGGGGCTTCCTACGAGCAGTACGTC. Translating gives CASSPGEGASYEQYV.

This chain connects TRBV12-3 or TRBV12-4 to TRBJ2-5, with a weak D call TRBD1 (7 bases). V gave up 7 bases and J gave up 5 bases, with 20 bases separating them. The CDR3 sequence is 15 residues long. The CDR3 DNA sequence: TGTGCCAGCACCTTACAGGCTTCAGGGGGGGAGACCCAGTACTTC. It codes for CASTLQASGGETQYF.

This clonotype was counted ten times or more. The chain joins TRBV7-2 to TRBJ2-2, with D hard to call. The V end lost 5 bases, the J end lost 7 bases, and 14 bases lay between the germline ends. The CDR3 has 14 amino acids. Germline V gene sequence: CDR1 SGHTA, CDR2 FQGNSA. CDR3 nucleotides: TGTGCCAGCAGCCAGTCGCATCAGGTCGGGGAGCTGTTTTTT. Its protein is CASSQSHQVGELFF.

This clonotype was counted between two and nine times. The V gene is TRBV27, the J gene TRBJ2-5, with D maybe TRBD1 (6 bases). Germline V gene sequence: CDR1 MNHEY, CDR2 SMNVEV (reference sequence). The CDR3 has 14 residues. The V end was cut by 5 bases, the J end by 4 bases, with 14 bases between. The CDR3 sequence: CASSKYGQLETQYF. CDR3 coding DNA: TGTGCCAGCAGTAAATACGGACAGCTAGAGACCCAGTACTTC.

The rearrangement uses TRBV24-1 and TRBJ2-1; D unclear. Germline values: CDR1 KGHDR, CDR2 SFDVKD. This CDR3 is built from 12 residues. Trimming took 9 bases from V and 9 from J, leaving 14 bases between them. CDR3 sequence: CATLDRSGEQFF. The CDR3 DNA is TGTGCCACCTTAGATCGGTCCGGTGAGCAGTTCTTC.

This clonotype occurred a few times. The rearrangement joins TRBV7-2 to TRBJ2-5; 7 nucleotides line up with TRBD2. This CDR3 is built from 14 residues. Germline-derived CDR1 and CDR2 are SGHTA and FQGNSA. V lost 2 bases to trimming and J lost 2 bases; unmatched junction nucleotides: 2. CDR3 coding DNA: TGTGCCAGCAGCTTAAGGACTAGGCAAGAGACCCAGTACTTC. Translating it yields CASSLRTRQETQYF.

V is TRBV7-8 and J is TRBJ2-1, with a tentative D call TRBD1 (6 bases). Germline CDR1 and CDR2: SGHVS and FQNEAQ. CDR3 length equals 14 residues. V was clipped by 2 bases and J by 9 bases, with 14 bases between them. The CDR3 DNA reads TGTGCCAGCAGCTTACGTCCCAGGGGTGGTGAGCAGTTCTTC. As protein: CASSLRPRGGEQFF. Based on the CDR3 plus reference TRBV7-8 and TRBJ2-1, the full variable domain is GAGVSQSPRYKVAKRGQDVALRCDPISGHVSLFWYQQALGQGPEFLTYFQNEAQLDKSGLPSDRFFAERPEGSVSTLKIQRTQQEDSAVYLCASSLRPRGGEQFFGPGTRLTVL.

Ten or more counts support this clonotype. The CDR3 is CASSPGATLVETQYF. The CDR3 DNA is TGTGCCAGCAGCCCTGGAGCCACTCTCGTGGAGACCCAGTACTTC. This chain connects TRBV7-2 to TRBJ2-5; the D is unclear. The CDR3 totals 15 residues. V shed 5 bases and J shed 5 bases, with 18 bases lying between them. Germline CDR1 and CDR2: SGHTA and FQGNSA. Variable domain in full (rest from reference TRBV7-2 and TRBJ2-5): GAGVSQSPSNKVTEKGKDVELRCDPISGHTALYWYRQSLGQGLEFLIYFQGNSAPDKSGLPSDRFSAERTGGSVSTLTIQRTQQEDSAVYLCASSPGATLVETQYFGPGTRLLVL.

The chain recombines TRBV28 with TRBJ2-7; TRBD1 matches at 8 bases. Trimming removed 3 bases from V and 2 bases from J; junction bases left unmatched: 12. Germline V gene data show CDR1 as MDHEN and CDR2 as SYDVKM. This CDR3 region has 17 residues. The CDR3 DNA sequence: TGTGCCAGCAGTTTCTCACCAGGGGGCCTTTTACCCTACGAGCAGTACTTC. It encodes CASSFSPGGLLPYEQYF.

This chain connects TRBV7-2 to TRBJ1-5; D unresolved. The V end was cut by 4 bases, the J end by 0 bases, with 10 bases between. CDR1 is SGHTA, CDR2 FQGNSA, per germline. CDR3 length: 15 residues. CDR3 sequence (DNA): TGTGCCAGCAGCTCGGCCGGTTTTAGCAATCAGCCCCAGCATTTT. Translated, it gives CASSSAGFSNQPQHF.

This clonotype appeared a few times. The rearrangement uses TRBV7-2 and TRBJ2-1; D remains ambiguous. The CDR3 length is 17 residues. The germline V gene encodes CDR1 SGHTA and CDR2 FQGNSA. Deletions cut 2 bases from V and 1 base from J, with 15 bases between. Here the CDR3 reads CASSLRLSGPSYNEQFF. The CDR3 DNA reads as TGTGCCAGCAGCTTAAGGCTCTCGGGCCCATCCTACAATGAGCAGTTCTTC. Using reference TRBV7-2 and TRBJ2-1 for the parts outside the CDR3, the full variable domain is GAGVSQSPSNKVTEKGKDVELRCDPISGHTALYWYRQSLGQGLEFLIYFQGNSAPDKSGLPSDRFSAERTGGSVSTLTIQRTQQEDSAVYLCASSLRLSGPSYNEQFFGPGTRLTVL.

V and J are TRBV6-4 and TRBJ2-1; 8 nucleotides match TRBD2. The CDR3 covers 14 residues. Germline CDR1 is MRHNA and CDR2 is SNTAGT. Germline trimming cut 4 bases from V and 8 bases from J; bases unmatched to any gene: 7. For the CDR3, the DNA is TGTGCCAGCAGTGTCCAGCGGGAGACGGATGAGCAGTTCTTC. Translating gives CASSVQRETDEQFF.

This clonotype has a count of ten or more. The chain uses TRBV28 and TRBJ1-1; 7 bases fit TRBD1. Germline-derived CDR1 and CDR2 are MDHEN and SYDVKM. CDR3 length: 14 residues. Germline trimming cut 7 bases from V and 4 bases from J; bases unmatched to any gene: 9. The CDR3 DNA reads as TGTGCCAGCACCTCTCGAGCAGGGGGCACTGAAGCTTTCTTT. Residues: CASTSRAGGTEAFF. Complete variable domain (other parts from reference TRBV28 and TRBJ1-1): DVKVTQSSRYLVKRTGEKVFLECVQDMDHENMFWYRQDPGLGLRLIYFSYDVKMKEKGDIPEGYSVSREKKERFSLILESASTNQTSMYLCASTSRAGGTEAFFGQGTRLTVV.

The V gene is TRBV7-6, the J gene TRBJ2-3; D is perhaps TRBD1 (7 bases). V dropped 6 bases and J dropped 0 bases, with 19 bases sitting between them. Per the germline V gene, CDR1 is SGHVS and CDR2 is FNYEAQ. The CDR3 totals 17 residues. CDR3 region: CASSAGQPRSSTDTQYF. As DNA, the CDR3 is TGTGCCAGCAGTGCGGGACAGCCACGATCTAGCACAGATACGCAGTATTTT.

This chain links TRBV7-6 with TRBJ2-7; TRBD2 is a possible D gene (5 bases). Trimming removed 0 bases at V and 7 bases at J, with 7 bases between. The CDR3 consists of 12 residues. Germline CDR1 reads SGHVS; CDR2 reads FNYEAQ. Here the CDR3 DNA reads TGTGCCAGCAGCTTAGCGACGGGGGAGCAGTACTTC. Amino acids: CASSLATGEQYF.

In this sample, this clonotype turned up many times. This sequence joins TRBV7-8 and TRBJ2-1; 7 bases are shared with TRBD2. Germline V gene sequence: CDR1 SGHVS, CDR2 FQNEAQ. V was pared by 1 base and J by 7 bases, with 16 bases of the junction left unmatched. The CDR3 runs 18 residues. CDR3 DNA: TGTGCCAGCAGCTTAGTATGGGGTTGGGGCGGGAGCGGGAATGAGCAGTTCTTC. Translation gives CASSLVWGWGGSGNEQFF.

This clonotype has ten or more counts. The chain carries TRBV7-2 and TRBJ2-2; 7 bases agree with TRBD2. Germline V gene data show CDR1 as SGHTA and CDR2 as FQGNSA. The CDR3 has 15 residues. The V and J ends lost 3 bases and 4 bases, in that order; junction bases with no gene match: 5. The CDR3 region is CASSLGGGTTGELFF. DNA of the CDR3: TGTGCCAGCAGCTTGGGGGGGGGAACCACCGGGGAGCTGTTTTTT.

The gene calls are TRBV20-1 and TRBJ2-1, with D possibly called TRBD1 or TRBD2 (5 bases each). Germline V gene data show CDR1 as DFQATT and CDR2 as SNEGSKA (reference sequence). Trimming left V 1 base short and J 6 bases short, with 13 bases between. The CDR3 runs 14 residues. CDR3 nucleotide sequence: TGCAGTGCTAGAGCCGGGACCGCCCTCAATGAGCAGTTCTTC. Amino acid sequence: CSARAGTALNEQFF.

This clonotype was detected many times. The J gene is TRBJ2-5, the V gene TRBV7-2, with 10 bases fitting TRBD2. From germline, CDR1 is SGHTA and CDR2 FQGNSA. The CDR3 extends over 16 amino acids. With V trimmed by 6 bases and J by 2 bases, 9 bases remained unmatched. The CDR3: CASSLLAGGIQETQYF. The CDR3 DNA reads TGTGCCAGCAGTCTATTAGCGGGAGGTATACAAGAGACCCAGTACTTC.

This clonotype was recorded once. V and J are TRBV4-3 and TRBJ2-2, with TRBD1 matching over 9 bases. V shed 3 bases, J shed 3 bases, and the junction held 8 bases outside the gene matches. Germline V CDR1 and CDR2: LGHNA, YSLEER. The length of the CDR3 is 17 residues. For the CDR3, the DNA is TGCGCCAGCAGCCAGCAACGATGGACAGGGGACACCGGGGAGCTGTTTTTT. This codes for CASSQQRWTGDTGELFF.

Note on this clonotype: A much larger clone differs from this one at a single base, so this may be a read error. This chain joins TRBV7-2 and TRBJ2-1; TRBD2 aligns across 8 bases. Germline V gives CDR1 SGHTA, CDR2 FQGNSA. Trimming removed 5 bases from V and 8 bases from J; junction bases left unmatched: 11. The CDR3 length is 15 residues. In DNA, the CDR3 is TGTGCCAGCAGCGCCTCCGTGACTAGCGTACATGAGCAGTTCTTC. This gives the protein CASSASVTSVHEQFF.

This clonotype showed up just a few times. V usage is TRBV20-1 and J usage is TRBJ2-7; no definite D call. Germline lookup yields CDR1 DFQATT and CDR2 SNEGSKA (reference sequence). The CDR3 contains 14 residues. Trimming shortened V by 7 bases and J by 7 bases, and 23 bases separated the two germline ends. This CDR3 is CSGEESTSLGEQYF. DNA of the CDR3: TGCAGTGGTGAAGAGAGTACCTCCCTCGGGGAGCAGTACTTC.

The chain recombines TRBV12-3 or TRBV12-4 with TRBJ1-5; 7 bases are a match to TRBD1. J was trimmed by 0 bases and V by 6 bases; bases with no gene match: 8. The CDR3 runs to 16 residues. The CDR3 nucleotides are TGTGCCAGCAGCCCGAGCAGGGGGTATAGCAATCAGCCCCAGCATTTT. Translation gives CASSPSRGYSNQPQHF.

V usage is TRBV7-3 and J usage is TRBJ2-2; TRBD1 agrees at 10 bases. Germline loops: CDR1 SGHTA, CDR2 FQGTGA. After removal of 5 bases from V and 0 bases from J, the junction contained 3 bases not matched to a gene. The CDR3 has 16 amino acids. As DNA, the CDR3 is TGTGCCAGCAGCCCGGGACAGGGGCCGAACACCGGGGAGCTGTTTTTT. Translated: CASSPGQGPNTGELFF.

This chain links TRBV18 with TRBJ2-3, with D maybe TRBD2 (6 bases). V dropped 2 bases and J dropped 6 bases, with 15 bases sitting between them. Germline CDR1 reads KGHSH; CDR2 reads LQKENI. CDR3 length: 15 residues. CDR3: CASSPRRDGVDTQYF. The CDR3 region has the DNA TGTGCCAGCTCACCAAGGCGGGATGGAGTGGATACGCAGTATTTT.